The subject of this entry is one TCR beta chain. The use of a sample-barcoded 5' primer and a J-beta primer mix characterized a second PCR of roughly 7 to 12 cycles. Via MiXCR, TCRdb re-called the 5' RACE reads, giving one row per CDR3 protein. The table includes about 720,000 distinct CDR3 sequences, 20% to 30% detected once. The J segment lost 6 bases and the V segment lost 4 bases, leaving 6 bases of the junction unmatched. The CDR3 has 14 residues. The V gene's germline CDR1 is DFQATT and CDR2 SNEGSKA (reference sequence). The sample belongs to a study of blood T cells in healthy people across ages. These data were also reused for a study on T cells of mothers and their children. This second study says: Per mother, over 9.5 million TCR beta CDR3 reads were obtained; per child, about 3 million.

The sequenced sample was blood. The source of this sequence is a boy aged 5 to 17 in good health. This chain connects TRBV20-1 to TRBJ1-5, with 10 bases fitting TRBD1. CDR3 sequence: CSATPTGGRQPQHF. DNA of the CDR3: TGCAGTGCTACTCCGACAGGGGGCCGTCAGCCCCAGCATTTT.